The clone carrying this T cell receptor (beta chain) was counted a few times. Its antigen is still unknown. This sample was included in a study of regulatory T cells in long-lasting Graves disease. Germline-derived CDR1 and CDR2 are LNHNV and YYDKDF (reference sequence). The CDR3 has 14 residues. The V gene lost 1 base and the J gene lost 8 bases, with 9 bases spanning the gap. Points from the study as a whole: New patients shared fewer public clonotypes (more than 850) than persistent patients did (around 2,900). Persistent disease samples used TRBV28, TRBJ1-2 and TRBJ2-5 preferentially.

Time point defined: persistent/refractory GD, antithyroid drugs over 5 years with positive TRAb. RNA from PBMCs was the source of the TCR library. Patients were enrolled at an endocrinology department in Xi'an, China. Sequencing libraries for TCR beta were prepared with iRepertoire HTBI primers and Arm-PCR of CDR3 regions. One entry per CDR3 protein results from TCRdb running MiXCR on the multiplex PCR reads. The table records around 460,000 distinct CDR3 sequences, roughly 21% of them present only once. The rearrangement uses TRBV15 and TRBJ1-6; D not resolved. Sequences were derived from peripheral blood mononuclear cells (PBMCs), sampled when the disease was refractory, from a patient treated with antithyroid drugs. The sequence came from a female donor with Graves disease. For the CDR3, the DNA is TGTGCCACCAGCAGAGTACGCGGGGATTCACCCCTCCACTTT. This sequence encodes CATSRVRGDSPLHF.